Below, 2 T cell receptor beta chains from the same sample are listed, as sequenced in a study of blood T cell repertoires in COVID-19. Measured with immunoSEQ multiplex PCR; TCRdb has only the in-frame clones, and not every one. Among approximately 180,000 clones listed, approximately 87% were seen once. Sequencing was done on a sample of peripheral blood. The receptors shown here come from a man aged 35 to 55 with active or convalescent COVID-19.

This clone appeared once. Different DNA sequences within this sample yield the same CDR3. The J gene is TRBJ1-2, the V gene TRBV27, with 10 bases matching TRBD1. The CDR3 is made up of 14 amino acids. CDR1 is MNHEY, CDR2 SMNVEV, per germline (reference sequence). V shed 0 bases, J shed 5 bases, and the junction held 0 bases outside the gene matches. The CDR3, as DNA: TGTGCCAGCAGTTTATCGGGACAGGGGTATGGCTACACCTTC. Amino acid sequence: CASSLSGQGYGYTF.

The chain links TRBV5-6 to TRBJ2-7; no clear D gene. Germline loops: CDR1 SGHDT, CDR2 YYEEEE. V shed 4 bases and J shed 3 bases, with 20 bases lying between them. CDR3 length: 16 residues. The CDR3 sequence: CASSHSGYNLGYEQYF. In DNA, the CDR3 is TGTGCCAGCAGCCATTCGGGTTACAACTTAGGCTACGAGCAGTACTTC.